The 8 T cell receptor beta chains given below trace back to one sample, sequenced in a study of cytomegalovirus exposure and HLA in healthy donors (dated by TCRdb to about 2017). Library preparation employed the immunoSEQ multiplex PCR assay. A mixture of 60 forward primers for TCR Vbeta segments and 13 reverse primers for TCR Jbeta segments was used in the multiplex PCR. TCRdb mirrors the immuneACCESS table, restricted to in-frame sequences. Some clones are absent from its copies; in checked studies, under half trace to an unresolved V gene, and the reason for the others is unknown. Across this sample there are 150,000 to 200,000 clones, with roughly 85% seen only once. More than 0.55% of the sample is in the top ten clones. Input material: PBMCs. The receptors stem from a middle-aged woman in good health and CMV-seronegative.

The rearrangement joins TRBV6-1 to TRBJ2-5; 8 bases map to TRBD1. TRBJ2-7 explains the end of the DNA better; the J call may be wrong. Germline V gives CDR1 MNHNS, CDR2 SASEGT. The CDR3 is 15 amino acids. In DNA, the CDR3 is TGTGCCAGCAGTGAAATCTCAGGGGGCCCCTACGAGCAGTACTTC. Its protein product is CASSEISGGPYEQYF.

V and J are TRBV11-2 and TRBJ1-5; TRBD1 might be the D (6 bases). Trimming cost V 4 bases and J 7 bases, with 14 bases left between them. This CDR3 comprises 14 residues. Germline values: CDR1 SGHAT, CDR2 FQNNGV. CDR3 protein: CASSSQGMEQPQHF. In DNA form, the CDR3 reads TGTGCCAGCAGCTCCCAGGGGATGGAGCAGCCCCAGCATTTT.

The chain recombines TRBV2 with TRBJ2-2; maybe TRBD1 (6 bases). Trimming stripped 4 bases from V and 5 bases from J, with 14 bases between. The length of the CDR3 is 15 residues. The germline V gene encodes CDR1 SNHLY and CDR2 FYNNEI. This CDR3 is CASSVGQTGTGELFF. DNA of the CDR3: TGTGCCAGCAGTGTTGGACAGACGGGAACCGGGGAGCTGTTTTTT.

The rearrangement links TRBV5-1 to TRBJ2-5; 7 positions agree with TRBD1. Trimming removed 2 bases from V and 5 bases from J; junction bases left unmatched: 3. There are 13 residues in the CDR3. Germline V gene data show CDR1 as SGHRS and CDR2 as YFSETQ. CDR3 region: CASSFGQAETQYF. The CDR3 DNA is TGCGCCAGCAGCTTCGGACAGGCGGAGACCCAGTACTTC.

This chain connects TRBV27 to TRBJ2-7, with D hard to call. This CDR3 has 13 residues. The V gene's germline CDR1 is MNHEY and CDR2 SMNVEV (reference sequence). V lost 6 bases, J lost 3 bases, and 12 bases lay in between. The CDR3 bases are TGTGCCAGCAGCCCGATACAGAACTACGAGCAGTACTTC. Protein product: CASSPIQNYEQYF.

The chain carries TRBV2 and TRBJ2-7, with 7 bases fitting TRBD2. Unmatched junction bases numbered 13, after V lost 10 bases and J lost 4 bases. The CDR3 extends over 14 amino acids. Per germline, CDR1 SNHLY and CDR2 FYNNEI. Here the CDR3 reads CAISREGRLYEQYF. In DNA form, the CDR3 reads TGTGCCATATCAAGGGAGGGAAGGTTGTACGAGCAGTACTTC.

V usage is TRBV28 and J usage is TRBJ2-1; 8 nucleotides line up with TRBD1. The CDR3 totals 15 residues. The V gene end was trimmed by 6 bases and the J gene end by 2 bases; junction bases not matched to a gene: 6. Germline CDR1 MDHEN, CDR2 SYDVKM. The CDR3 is CASSRGQGPYNEQFF. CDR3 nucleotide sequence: TGTGCCAGCAGCCGAGGACAGGGACCCTACAATGAGCAGTTCTTC.

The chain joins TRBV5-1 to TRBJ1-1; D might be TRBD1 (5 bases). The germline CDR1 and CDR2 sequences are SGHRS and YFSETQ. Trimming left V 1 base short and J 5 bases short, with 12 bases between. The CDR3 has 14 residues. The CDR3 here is CASSLSGGGTEAFF. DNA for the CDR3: TGCGCCAGCAGCTTGTCGGGCGGGGGGACTGAAGCTTTCTTT.